This T cell receptor beta chain was profiled in a study of T-cell reconstitution after alpha-beta-depleted transplantation in children. A note on this clonotype: No antigen is known for it.

The CDR3 spans 18 residues. Trimming removed 0 bases from V and 0 bases from J; junction bases left unmatched: 4. The germline V gene encodes CDR1 SGHTA and CDR2 FQGNSA. Findings and limits, study-wide: The main origin of T-cell counts and diversity one year after transplant was newly produced T cells.

Unique molecular identifiers were built into the TCRbeta library. Via MiXCR, TCRdb re-called the PCR reads, giving one row per CDR3 protein. The sample carries 500,000 to 750,000 distinct CDR3 sequences, under 15% recorded once. The receptor comes from a male patient under 18 who had a stem cell transplant for acute myeloid leukemia, so the T cells may come from the graft donor. V gene TRBV7-2 combines with J gene TRBJ2-6, with TRBD2 identical over 8 bases. The material sequenced was PBMCs, mostly from graft donor cells, taken 360 days after TCRalphabeta/CD19-depleted stem cell transplant. Written as DNA, the CDR3 is TGTGCCAGCAGCTTAGCGGCTAGCGGGTTCTCTGGGGCCAACGTCCTGACTTTC. Translation gives CASSLAASGFSGANVLTF.